This T cell receptor (beta chain) was sequenced in a study of monozygotic twins with cystic fibrosis. Whole-study results and caveats: Nucleotide-identical clonotype sharing was significantly higher within monozygotic CF twin pairs than between unrelated CF individuals. In this small cohort, shared CDR3 numbers showed no association with age, concordance or disease severity.

The data were produced by immunoSEQ multiplex PCR, yet TCRdb's version contains in-frame clones alone and is incomplete. Seen here are just under 20,000 clones, more than 80% observed once, and the top ten hold 1.6%. Concerning this clone itself: The antigen is unknown.

The CDR3 length is 15 residues. With 5 bases removed from V and 0 bases from J, the gap between germline ends came to 12 bases. Germline-derived CDR1 and CDR2 are SEHNR and FQNEAQ (reference sequence). The material sequenced was blood. The source of this sequence is a girl aged 2 to 9 with cystic fibrosis. J is TRBJ2-3 and V is TRBV7-9, with D perhaps TRBD1 (5 bases). DNA of the CDR3: TGTGCCAGCAGCGGAGCTGGGGCTAGCACAGATACGCAGTATTTT. Translation: CASSGAGASTDTQYF.